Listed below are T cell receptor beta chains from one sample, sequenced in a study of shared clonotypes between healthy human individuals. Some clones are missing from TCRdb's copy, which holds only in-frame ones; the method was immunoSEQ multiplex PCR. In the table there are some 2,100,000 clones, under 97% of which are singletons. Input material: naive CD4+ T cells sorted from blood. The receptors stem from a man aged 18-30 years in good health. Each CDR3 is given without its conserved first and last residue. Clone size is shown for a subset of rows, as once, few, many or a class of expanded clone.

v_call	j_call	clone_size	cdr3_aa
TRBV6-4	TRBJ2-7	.	ASSGTEPYSYEQY
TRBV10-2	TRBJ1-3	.	ASSEPRPGLAASGNTIY
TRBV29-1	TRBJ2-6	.	SADTSGANVLT
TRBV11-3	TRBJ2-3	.	ASSLGGTGTDTQY
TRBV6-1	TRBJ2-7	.	ASGSMISYEQY
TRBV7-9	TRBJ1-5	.	PKNAGDYSNQPQH
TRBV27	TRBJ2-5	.	ASSLIGTSGGPGTQY
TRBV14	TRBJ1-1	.	ASSLMAERAF
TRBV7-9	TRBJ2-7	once	ASSLSGTGRTYEQY
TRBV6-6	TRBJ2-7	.	ASSSGQVVSYEQY
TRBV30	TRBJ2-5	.	AWSGGLAETQY
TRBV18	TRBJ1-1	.	ASSPYIGNTEAF
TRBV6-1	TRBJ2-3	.	ASRAAASPTDTQY
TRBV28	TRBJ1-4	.	ASRGAGTGIEKLF
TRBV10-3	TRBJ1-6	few	ATGTDYNSPLH
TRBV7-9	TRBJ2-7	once	ASSSGTGNYEQY
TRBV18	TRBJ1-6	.	ASSQRADPNSPLH